This TCR beta chain was recovered during a study of blood T cell repertoires in COVID-19. Study-wide background: COVID-19 samples collected from the United States, Italy and Spain covered acute and convalescent phases. PBMCs, B-cell-depleted T cells, or T cells provided the cDNA or gDNA that made up the material.

Seattle enrolled patients during active infection and tracked them longitudinally. The CDR3 is 14 amino acids. Germline V gene data show CDR1 as SGHAT and CDR2 as FQNNGV. Losses at the gene ends were 5 bases for V and 11 bases for J; bases not matched to a gene: 12. Per the study methods: From reference gene primer amplification, estimates of nucleated cell counts were derived. Repertoires were generated with immunoSEQ multiplex PCR, while TCRdb's copy carries only in-frame clones and drops some. The V and J calls and clone size come from that table; D and trimming were worked out from the DNA. This sample has 150,000 to 250,000 clones, with around 95% found just once.

The chain carries TRBV11-2 and TRBJ1-1; TRBD1 agrees at 9 bases. The sequencing sample was made of peripheral blood. This receptor was identified in a young man with COVID-19, enrolled during active disease. The CDR3 nucleotides are TGTGCCAGCAGCGAAACCGGGACAGGGAGGAATGCTTTCTTT. Its translation is CASSETGTGRNAFF.